These 13 T cell receptor beta chains were sequenced from one sample in a study of shared T cell receptors in the human thymus. Clones were sequenced by immunoSEQ multiplex PCR, and TCRdb holds only the in-frame ones, with some missing. Seen here are 720,000 or so clones, 80% to 90% observed once, and the top ten hold more than 0.008%. This same sample was also taken into another study, of human thymus T cells.

The sample consisted of thymocytes. These receptors all come from a girl less than two years old with a congenital heart defect.

This clone has just a few counts. The V call is TRBV5-5, the J call TRBJ1-5; D unclear. This CDR3 region has 17 residues. The germline V and J ends were trimmed by 0 bases and 0 bases, with 13 bases remaining between them. The germline CDR1 and CDR2 sequences are SGHKS and YYEKEE (reference sequence). In DNA, the CDR3 is TGTGCCAGCAGCTTGGTGGCGGGCCCATATAGCAATCAGCCCCAGCATTTT. It codes for CASSLVAGPYSNQPQHF.

CDR3 nucleotides: TGTGCCAGCAGTGCCCCCGGGATTAGCTCCTACAATGAGCAGTTCTTC. Translating gives CASSAPGISSYNEQFF. The rearrangement uses TRBV6-1 and TRBJ2-1, with a possible D match to TRBD2 (5 bases). In germline, CDR1 is MNHNS, CDR2 SASEGT. The CDR3 extends over 16 amino acids. V lost 4 bases to trimming and J lost 0 bases, with 13 bases between them.

This clone was picked up one time. The J gene is TRBJ1-2, the V gene TRBV10-3; unclear D gene. This CDR3 comprises 14 residues. The V end was cut by 4 bases, the J end by 7 bases, with 16 bases between. Germline CDR1 is ENHRY and CDR2 is SYGVKD. The CDR3 DNA sequence: TGTGCCATCAGTGTGGAGGGTGGGGTTGTTGGCTACACCTTC. This encodes CAISVEGGVVGYTF.

This clone has just one count. V usage is TRBV19 and J usage is TRBJ2-7; D possibly corresponds to TRBD2 (7 bases). Trimming took 6 bases from V and 2 from J, leaving 11 bases between them. Germline lookup yields CDR1 LNHDA and CDR2 SQIVND (reference sequence). CDR3 size: 13 residues. The CDR3 sequence is CASSGGLTYEQYF. CDR3 nucleotide sequence: TGTGCCAGTAGCGGGGGGCTCACCTACGAGCAGTACTTC.

This clone has a handful of counts. This rearrangement joins TRBV27 to TRBJ1-1, with 8 bases aligning to TRBD1. Trimming at V came to 11 bases and at J to 1 base, leaving 6 bases not matched to a gene. The germline gives CDR1 MNHEY, CDR2 SMNVEV (reference sequence). The CDR3 spans 13 residues. CDR3 DNA sequence: TGTGCCGTGATGGGACAGGAGAACACTGAAGCTTTCTTT. This codes for CAVMGQENTEAFF.

The CDR3 sequence is CAIRRDRDFGGSYEQYF. Here the CDR3 DNA reads TGTGCCATCAGACGCGACAGGGACTTTGGGGGATCCTACGAGCAGTACTTC. The J gene is TRBJ2-7, the V gene TRBV10-3, with D tentatively TRBD1 (7 bases). Germline V lookup: CDR1 ENHRY, CDR2 SYGVKD. The CDR3 covers 17 residues. V was cut by 6 bases and J by 1 base, with 22 bases left in between.

The chain combines TRBV6-6 with TRBJ1-6; perhaps TRBD1 as D (5 bases). CDR3 length: 15 residues. V was shortened by 7 bases and J by 7 bases, with 17 bases between the two germline ends. Germline V lookup: CDR1 MNHNY, CDR2 SVGAGI (reference sequence). CDR3: CASNRQSLGNSPLHF. The CDR3 DNA reads TGTGCCAGCAACCGACAGAGCCTGGGGAATTCACCCCTCCACTTT.

The chain links TRBV9 to TRBJ2-5; D is ambiguous. V was cut by 0 bases and J by 4 bases, with 13 bases left in between. CDR1 SGDLS and CDR2 YYNGEE come from the germline V gene. This CDR3 is 15 amino acids long. CDR3 amino acids: CASSVGSYPRETQYF. DNA of the CDR3: TGTGCCAGCAGCGTAGGTAGCTATCCAAGAGAGACCCAGTACTTC. The entire variable domain, with the rest obtained from reference TRBV9 and TRBJ2-5, is as follows: DSGVTQTPKHLITATGQRVTLRCSPRSGDLSVYWYQQSLDQGLQFLIQYYNGEERAKGNILERFSAQQFPDLHSELNLSSLELGDSALYFCASSVGSYPRETQYFGPGTRLLVL.

The gene calls are TRBV2 and TRBJ2-1, with TRBD2 matching 10 bases. The germline V gene encodes CDR1 SNHLY and CDR2 FYNNEI. CDR3 length equals 16 residues. V lost 7 bases and J lost 0; bases outside the gene matches: 6. In DNA, the CDR3 is TGTGCCAGCACTGATAGCGGGGGGAGCTCCTACAATGAGCAGTTCTTC. Amino acids: CASTDSGGSSYNEQFF.

The chain has TRBV13 and TRBJ1-2; TRBD1 aligns across 7 bases. Germline V CDR1 and CDR2: PRHDT, FYEKMQ (reference sequence). The CDR3 is made up of 18 amino acids. V shed 4 bases and J 6 bases; nucleotides not matched to a gene: 20. CDR3 sequence reads: CASSSLNPQGGGLDGYTF. The CDR3, as DNA: TGTGCCAGCAGCTCACTTAACCCCCAAGGGGGCGGTCTCGATGGCTACACCTTC.

This clone has only one observation. The chain joins TRBV5-1 to TRBJ2-2, with TRBD1 as a possible D gene (5 bases). CDR1 and CDR2 from the germline V gene are SGHRS and YFSETQ. Trimming removed 2 bases from V and 0 bases from J, with 11 bases in between. This CDR3 spans 16 amino acids. The CDR3 nucleotides read TGCGCCAGCAGCTTACTACAGGAGTCGAACACCGGGGAGCTGTTTTTT. As protein: CASSLLQESNTGELFF.

CDR3 loop: CASSFGRDMNTEAFF. In DNA, the CDR3 is TGTGCCAGCAGTTTCGGTCGGGATATGAACACTGAAGCTTTCTTT. The chain is built from TRBV27 and TRBJ1-1; no clear D gene. Between the trimmed V and J ends, which lost 3 bases and 0 bases, there was a span of 11 bases. The CDR3 sequence is 15 residues long. Looked up from germline, CDR1 is MNHEY and CDR2 is SMNVEV (reference sequence).

The CDR3 loop is CASSFYDSVTF. The CDR3 DNA reads TGCGCCAGCAGCTTCTATGACAGTGTCACCTTC. V usage is TRBV5-1 and J usage is TRBJ1-2, with D tentatively TRBD1 (5 bases). Trimming stripped 2 bases from V and 13 bases from J, with 12 bases between. The germline CDR1 and CDR2 sequences are SGHRS and YFSETQ. CDR3 length equals 11 residues.